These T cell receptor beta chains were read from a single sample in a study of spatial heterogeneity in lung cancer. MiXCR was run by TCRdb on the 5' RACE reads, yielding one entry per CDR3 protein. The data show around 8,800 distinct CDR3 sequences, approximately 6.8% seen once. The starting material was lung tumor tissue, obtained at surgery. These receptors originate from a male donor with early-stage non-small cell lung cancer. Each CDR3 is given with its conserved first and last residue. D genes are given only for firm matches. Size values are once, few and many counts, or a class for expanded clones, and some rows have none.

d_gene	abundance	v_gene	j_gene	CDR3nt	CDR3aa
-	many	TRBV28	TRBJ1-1	TGTGCCAGCAGTTCCCCTCCCGACAGGATGAACACTGAAGCTTTCTTT	CASSSPPDRMNTEAFF
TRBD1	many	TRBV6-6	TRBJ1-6	TGTGCCAGCAGTCAGCAGGGGGATTATTCACCCCTCCACTTT	CASSQQGDYSPLHF
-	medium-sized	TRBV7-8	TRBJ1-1	TGTGCCAGCAGCTTAGGGGGACCGAGGGGATCCGAAGCTTTCTTT	CASSLGGPRGSEAFF
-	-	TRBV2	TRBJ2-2	TGTGCCAGCAGTGTAGACGGGGGCTTCGGGGAGCTGTTTTTT	CASSVDGGFGELFF
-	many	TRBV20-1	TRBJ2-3	TGCAGTGCTCCGTTAATGGACCGTGCCACAGATACGCAGTATTTT	CSAPLMDRATDTQYF
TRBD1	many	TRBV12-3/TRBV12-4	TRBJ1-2	TGTGCCAGCAGTTCAGGACAGGGTGGATATGGCTACACCTTC	CASSSGQGGYGYTF
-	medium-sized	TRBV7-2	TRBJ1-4	TGTGCCAGCAGCTTAGCGGGGGGCCCGGATGAAAAACTGTTTTTT	CASSLAGGPDEKLFF
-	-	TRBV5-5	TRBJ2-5	TGTGCCAGCAGCTTGGGCAGGGACACGGAGACCCAGTACTTC	CASSLGRDTETQYF
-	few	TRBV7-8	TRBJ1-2	TGTGCCAGCAGCTGGACCGGATTCGGCGTCGGTGGTAGCTATGGCTACACCTTC	CASSWTGFGVGGSYGYTF
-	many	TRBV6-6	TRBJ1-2	TGTGCCAGCGAAAATAACTATGGCTACACCTTC	CASENNYGYTF
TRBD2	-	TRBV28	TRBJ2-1	TGTGCCAGCGCGGGCGGGGGGCGCAATGAGCAGTTCTTC	CASAGGGRNEQFF
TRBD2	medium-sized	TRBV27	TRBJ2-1	TGTGCCAGCAGTTTACGGGGGGAGGGTGACCTTGGCAATGAGCAGTTCTTC	CASSLRGEGDLGNEQFF
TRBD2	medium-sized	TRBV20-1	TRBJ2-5	TGCAGTGCTAGAGATCTGGGACTAGAAGAGACCCAGTACTTC	CSARDLGLEETQYF
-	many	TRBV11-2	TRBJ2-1	TGTGCCAGCAGCTTTCCGGGGAAGGGGAACAATGAGCAGTTCTTC	CASSFPGKGNNEQFF
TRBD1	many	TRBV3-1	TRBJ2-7	TGTGCCAGCAGCTATACAGGGGATCTCTACGAGCAGTACTTC	CASSYTGDLYEQYF
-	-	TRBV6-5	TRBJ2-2	TGTGCCAGCAGTTACGAGGGGCTAAGGACCGGGGAGCTGTTTTTT	CASSYEGLRTGELFF
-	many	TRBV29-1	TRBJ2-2	TGCAGCGTTGGGCAGGCCACCGGGGAGCTGTTTTTT	CSVGQATGELFF
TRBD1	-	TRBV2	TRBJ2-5	TGTGCCAGCGGTGGACCGGAACAGGGGGCCCAGTACTTC	CASGGPEQGAQYF
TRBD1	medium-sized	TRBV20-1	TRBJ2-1	TGCAGTGCCCCCGGACAGGGCCCCTACAATGAGCAGTTCTTC	CSAPGQGPYNEQFF
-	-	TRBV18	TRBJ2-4	TGTGCCAGCTCACCCGACAGCCCAGGATGGAACATTCAGTACTTC	CASSPDSPGWNIQYF
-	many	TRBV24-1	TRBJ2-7	TGTGCCACCAGTGATCCGGGGACATCGGTTGGAGCGTACTTC	CATSDPGTSVGAYF
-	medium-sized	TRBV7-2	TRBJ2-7	TGTGCCAGCAGCTTAGCTGGGGGCGAGCAGTACTTC	CASSLAGGEQYF
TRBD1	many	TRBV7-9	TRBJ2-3	TGTGCCAGCAGCTCCGGACAGGGTACGACAGATACGCAGTATTTT	CASSSGQGTTDTQYF
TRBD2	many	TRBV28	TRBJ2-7	TGTGCCAGCAGTTTAATAGCGGGAGTACACGAGCAGTACTTC	CASSLIAGVHEQYF
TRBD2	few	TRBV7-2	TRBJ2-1	TGTGCCAGCAGCTCCCGCAGCGGGAGTTCCTACAATGAGCAGTTCTTC	CASSSRSGSSYNEQFF
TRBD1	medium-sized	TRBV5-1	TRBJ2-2	TGCGCCAGCAGTCGACAGGGACAGGGAAGGACCGGGGAGCTGTTTTTT	CASSRQGQGRTGELFF
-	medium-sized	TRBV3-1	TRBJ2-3	TGTGCCAGCAGCCTCCGAGATACGCAGTATTTT	CASSLRDTQYF
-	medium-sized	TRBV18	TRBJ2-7	TGTGCCAGCTCACCACGGGCAGCGGGTGAGCAGTACTTC	CASSPRAAGEQYF
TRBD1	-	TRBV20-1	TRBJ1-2	TGCAGTGCTTATCCACCGGGACAGGGGGGTTACACCTTC	CSAYPPGQGGYTF
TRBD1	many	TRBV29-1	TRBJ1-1	TGCAGCGTTGCCGCGGACAGGGGGAGGAACACTGAAGCTTTCTTT	CSVAADRGRNTEAFF
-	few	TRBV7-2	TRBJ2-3	TGTGCCAGCAGCTTAGCGGTATCCACAGATACGCAGTATTTT	CASSLAVSTDTQYF
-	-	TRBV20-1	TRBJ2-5	TGCAGTGCCCCGAGGGGAGCAGCTCAAGAGACCCAGTACTTC	CSAPRGAAQETQYF
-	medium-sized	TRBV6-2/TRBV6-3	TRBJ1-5	TGTGCCAGCAGCGACTGGGGCCAGTTAGGGAATCAGCCCCAGCATTTT	CASSDWGQLGNQPQHF
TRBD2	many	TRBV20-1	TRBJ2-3	TGCAGTGCTCGGTGGGGACTAGAGACAGATACGCAGTATTTT	CSARWGLETDTQYF
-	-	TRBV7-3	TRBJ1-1	TGTGCCAGCAGCTTAATGGGGCAGGGGAACACTGAAGCTTTCTTT	CASSLMGQGNTEAFF
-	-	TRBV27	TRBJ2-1	TGTGCCAGCAGGCAAAACAGCCAGGGGGGCTCCTACAATGAGCAGTTCTTC	CASRQNSQGGSYNEQFF
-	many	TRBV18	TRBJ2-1	TGTGCCAGCTCACCGGGTCGGGGGACCTACGGTGAGCAGTTCTTC	CASSPGRGTYGEQFF
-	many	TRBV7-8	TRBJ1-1	TGTGCCAGCAGTCGCCAGAGGGCTTTCTTT	CASSRQRAFF
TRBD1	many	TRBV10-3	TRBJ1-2	TGTGCCATCCGCGACAGGGTGGCTATCAGGGAGGGGAATGGCTACACCTTC	CAIRDRVAIREGNGYTF
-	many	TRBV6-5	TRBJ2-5	TGTGCCAGCAGTTACGGGCAGGGCCCCATCGGGGAGACCCAGTACTTC	CASSYGQGPIGETQYF
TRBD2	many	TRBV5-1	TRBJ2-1	TGCGCCAGCAGCTCGGGACTAGCGGGAGCAGGTACTGAGCAGTTCTTC	CASSSGLAGAGTEQFF
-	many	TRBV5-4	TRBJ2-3	TGTGCCAGCAGCTTGGGCAGCGGCACAGATACGCAGTATTTT	CASSLGSGTDTQYF
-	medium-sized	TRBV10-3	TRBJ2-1	TGTGCCATCAGTGGCCCGGCCCCTTACAATGAGCAGTTCTTC	CAISGPAPYNEQFF
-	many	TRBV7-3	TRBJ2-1	TGTGCCAGCAGCTTAACTTTCGACAATGAGCAGTTCTTC	CASSLTFDNEQFF
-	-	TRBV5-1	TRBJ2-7	TGCGCCAGCAGCTATAATGGGGGAAGCTCCTACGAGCAGTACTTC	CASSYNGGSSYEQYF
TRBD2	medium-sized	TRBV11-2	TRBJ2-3	TGTGCCAGCAGCCCCCCCAGCGCGGGAGGGTCCATAAGTACAGATACGCAGTATTTT	CASSPPSAGGSISTDTQYF
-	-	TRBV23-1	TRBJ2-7	TGCGCCAGCAGTCAATCGGGCGGGCAGTTCTCCTACGAGCAGTACTTC	CASSQSGGQFSYEQYF
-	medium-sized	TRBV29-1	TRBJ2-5	TGCAGCGCGGGCCAAGAGACCCAGTACTTC	CSAGQETQYF
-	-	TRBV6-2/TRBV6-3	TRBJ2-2	TGTGCCAGCAGCCCAAGGAACACCGGGGAGCTGTTTTTT	CASSPRNTGELFF
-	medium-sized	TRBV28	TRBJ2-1	TGTGCCAGCAGTTTCCGGACACAAAGCTCCTACAATGAGCAGTTCTTC	CASSFRTQSSYNEQFF
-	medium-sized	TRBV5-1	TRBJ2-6	TGCGCCAGCAGCTTCGTCGCCGATAGCTCTGGGGCCAACGTCCTGACTTTC	CASSFVADSSGANVLTF
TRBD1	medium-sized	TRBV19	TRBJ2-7	TGTGCCAGCCGAATTGGGACAGGCACCTCCTACGAGCAGTACTTC	CASRIGTGTSYEQYF
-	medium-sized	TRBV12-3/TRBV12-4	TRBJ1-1	TGTGCCAGCAATACCGGGACGGGGAACACTGAAGCTTTCTTT	CASNTGTGNTEAFF
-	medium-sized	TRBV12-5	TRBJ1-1	TGTGCTAGTGGTGTGGACACGAACACTGAAGCTTTCTTT	CASGVDTNTEAFF
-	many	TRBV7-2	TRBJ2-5	TGTGCCACCAAAAACGAAGCGGGCCGACTCCAAGAGACCCAGTACTTC	CATKNEAGRLQETQYF